The 30 T cell receptor beta chains presented below share a single source sample, sequenced in a study of CD8+ T cells in alopecia areata. Treatment specified: oral pan-JAK inhibitor, 5-10 mg twice daily. Extracted RNA was reverse transcribed, and the resulting cDNA served as sequencing template. Sequencing was performed with immunoSEQ multiplex PCR; in TCRdb, only in-frame clones are kept and a portion is missing. The sample shows 270,000 or so clones, nearly 60% of them seen only once. Sequenced material: CD4+ T cells sorted from blood, taken at week 24, from a patient treated with tofacitinib. The source of these receptors is a human donor with alopecia areata.

With regard to this clone: The sample has other DNA sequences that encode this CDR3 too. The chain joins TRBV29-1 to TRBJ2-7; D is perhaps TRBD2 (5 bases). V was pared by 3 bases and J by 4 bases, with 7 bases between. Germline CDR1 and CDR2: SQVTM and ANQGSEA. The CDR3 sequence is 11 residues long. CDR3 DNA: TGCAGCGTTGATCGGGGATACGAGCAGTACTTC. Protein sequence: CSVDRGYEQYF.

V is TRBV7-2 and J is TRBJ2-7, with D unclear. Looked up from germline, CDR1 is SGHTA and CDR2 is FQGNSA. V was clipped by 3 bases and J by 0 bases, with 12 bases between them. There are 15 residues in the CDR3. The CDR3 sequence: CASSLFEGSSYEQYF. The CDR3 bases are TGTGCCAGCAGCTTGTTCGAAGGGTCCTCCTACGAGCAGTACTTC.

This rearrangement joins TRBV30 to TRBJ1-2; the D is unclear. Germline-derived CDR1 and CDR2 are GTSNPN and SVGIG (reference sequence). V lost 3 bases and J 2 bases, leaving 13 bases between the germline ends. This CDR3 is built from 14 residues. The CDR3 protein is CAWSPGKFNYGYTF. For the CDR3, the DNA is TGTGCCTGGAGCCCCGGGAAATTCAACTATGGCTACACCTTC.

The chain recombines TRBV9 with TRBJ2-7; the match to TRBD1 covers 10 bases. The CDR3 is 14 residues long. J was trimmed by 6 bases and V by 3 bases; bases with no gene match: 6. Germline CDR1 is SGDLS and CDR2 is YYNGEE. The CDR3: CASSAAGQGTEQYF. CDR3 nucleotides: TGTGCCAGCAGCGCGGCGGGACAGGGGACCGAGCAGTACTTC. The variable domain in full, with the rest retrieved from reference TRBV9 and TRBJ2-7, is DSGVTQTPKHLITATGQRVTLRCSPRSGDLSVYWYQQSLDQGLQFLIQYYNGEERAKGNILERFSAQQFPDLHSELNLSSLELGDSALYFCASSAAGQGTEQYFGPGTRLTVT.

This clone was observed a handful of times. This chain links TRBV9 with TRBJ2-4; 7 bases match TRBD2. The ends lost 3 bases at V and 6 bases at J; junction bases unmatched: 3. The CDR3 consists of 13 residues. CDR1 is SGDLS, CDR2 YYNGEE, per germline. In DNA form, the CDR3 reads TGTGCCAGCAGCGCCGGACTAGGAAACATTCAGTACTTC. Its protein is CASSAGLGNIQYF.

This clone was counted a few times. The chain links TRBV29-1 to TRBJ2-1; TRBD2 is a possible D gene (5 bases). Germline V lookup: CDR1 SQVTM, CDR2 ANQGSEA. The CDR3 totals 14 residues. The V end lost 6 bases, the J end lost 5 bases, and 17 bases lay between the germline ends. This CDR3 reads CSVEGQIRDNEQFF. CDR3 sequence (DNA): TGCAGCGTCGAGGGCCAAATTCGGGACAATGAGCAGTTCTTC.

The table lists this clone with a few counts. The CDR3 DNA is TGTGCCAGCAGCCGTGACAGGGGGCGTGAAAAACTGTTTTTT. It codes for CASSRDRGREKLFF. V and J are TRBV7-9 and TRBJ1-4; 10 bases match TRBD1. This CDR3 has 14 residues. With V trimmed by 5 bases and J by 7 bases, 4 bases remained unmatched. CDR1 and CDR2 (germline): SEHNR, FQNEAQ (reference sequence).

This chain joins TRBV7-9 and TRBJ1-6; the D is unclear. This CDR3 comprises 14 residues. Looked up from germline, CDR1 is SEHNR and CDR2 is FQNEAQ (reference sequence). The V end was cut by 1 base, the J end by 7 bases, with 8 bases between. CDR3 loop: CASSLGTLNSPLHF. DNA for the CDR3: TGTGCCAGCAGCTTAGGGACGCTCAATTCACCCCTCCACTTT.

Remarks on this clone: The junction differs from germline at one of its ends, possibly a read error. V usage is TRBV2 and J usage is TRBJ2-7, with a possible D match to TRBD2 (6 bases). CDR3 length: 12 residues. Looked up from germline, CDR1 is SNHLY and CDR2 is FYNNEI. The CDR3 sequence is CASSADDGGPDF. The CDR3 DNA sequence: TGTGCCAGCAGTGCTGACGACGGGGGTCCTGATTTC.

The rearrangement links TRBV28 to TRBJ2-5, with TRBD2 matching over 7 bases. CDR3 length: 15 amino acids. Trimming at V came to 7 bases and at J to 5 bases, leaving 13 bases not matched to a gene. CDR1 and CDR2 (germline): MDHEN, SYDVKM. The CDR3 nucleotides are TGTGCCAGCACACAGCGGGGCTGGGGTGGGGAGACCCAGTACTTC. It yields the protein CASTQRGWGGETQYF.

The gene calls are TRBV7-6 and TRBJ1-6; 8 bases align to TRBD1. Germline V gives CDR1 SGHVS, CDR2 FNYEAQ. The CDR3 sequence is 15 residues long. The junction had 4 bases not matched to a gene; V was cut back by 4 bases and J by 5 bases. CDR3 bases: TGTGCCAGCAGCTCCAGGGGACAGGATAATTCACCCCTCCACTTT. Translating it yields CASSSRGQDNSPLHF.

J is TRBJ2-7 and V is TRBV7-9, with 10 bases that match TRBD2. The J segment lost 2 bases and the V segment lost 5 bases, leaving 6 bases of the junction unmatched. This CDR3 comprises 15 residues. Germline assignment: CDR1 SEHNR and CDR2 FQNEAQ (reference sequence). The CDR3 DNA is TGTGCCAGCAGCCCACCAAGCGGGGGGGCCTACGAGCAGTACTTC. Protein sequence: CASSPPSGGAYEQYF.

The chain links TRBV7-2 to TRBJ2-3, with 9 bases aligning to TRBD2. J gave up 2 bases and V 1 base, and 7 bases lay outside the gene matches. The CDR3 totals 17 residues. Germline V gives CDR1 SGHTA, CDR2 FQGNSA. The chain's CDR3 is CASSLGPSGIPTDTQYF. The DNA for the CDR3 is TGTGCCAGCAGCTTAGGTCCTAGCGGGATACCCACAGATACGCAGTATTTT. The full variable domain, completed using reference TRBV7-2 and TRBJ2-3, is GAGVSQSPSNKVTEKGKDVELRCDPISGHTALYWYRQSLGQGLEFLIYFQGNSAPDKSGLPSDRFSAERTGGSVSTLTIQRTQQEDSAVYLCASSLGPSGIPTDTQYFGPGTRLTVL.

V and J are TRBV11-2 and TRBJ1-2; D ambiguous. V dropped 5 bases and J dropped 2 bases, with 3 bases sitting between them. The CDR3 is made up of 11 amino acids. Germline-derived CDR1 and CDR2 are SGHAT and FQNNGV. CDR3 coding DNA: TGTGCCAGCAGCCTCAACTATGGCTACACCTTC. This codes for CASSLNYGYTF.

J is TRBJ2-4 and V is TRBV9; 10 bases align to TRBD1. Germline assignment: CDR1 SGDLS and CDR2 YYNGEE. V trimming: 7 bases; J trimming: 4 bases; junction bases outside the gene matches: 2. The length of the CDR3 is 13 residues. Written as DNA, the CDR3 is TGTGCCAGCTCGGGACAGGGGAAAAACATTCAGTACTTC. Its translation is CASSGQGKNIQYF.

The chain employs TRBV10-3 and TRBJ2-5, with 7 bases lining up with TRBD1. The CDR3 runs to 12 residues. From germline, CDR1 is ENHRY and CDR2 SYGVKD. V trimming: 6 bases; J trimming: 4 bases; junction bases outside the gene matches: 2. CDR3 loop: CAISGDRETQYF. In nucleotides, the CDR3 is TGTGCCATCAGCGGGGACAGAGAGACCCAGTACTTC.

This chain joins TRBV2 and TRBJ2-7, with D possibly being TRBD2 (6 bases). The V gene's germline CDR1 is SNHLY and CDR2 FYNNEI. The V gene lost 5 bases and the J gene lost 7 bases, with 21 bases spanning the gap. The CDR3 has 15 amino acids. CDR3 DNA: TGTGCCAGCAGTTGGGGGGAATCAAACTTAGTTGAGCAGTACTTC. It yields the protein CASSWGESNLVEQYF.

The V and J genes are TRBV28 and TRBJ2-1; the match to TRBD1 covers 9 bases. The length of the CDR3 is 15 residues. Germline assignment: CDR1 MDHEN and CDR2 SYDVKM. The ends lost 4 bases at V and 3 bases at J; junction bases unmatched: 4. CDR3 loop: CASSSPGQGYNEQFF. The CDR3 region has the DNA TGTGCCAGCAGTTCCCCGGGACAGGGCTACAATGAGCAGTTCTTC.

This clone was observed a few times. This chain connects TRBV28 to TRBJ2-1; the D call may be TRBD1 or TRBD2 (6 bases each). In germline, CDR1 is MDHEN, CDR2 SYDVKM. Trimming shortened V by 5 bases and J by 15 bases, and 20 bases separated the two germline ends. This CDR3 is 13 amino acids long. The CDR3 DNA reads as TGTGCCAGCAGTCCCCCGGCCCAAAGGGGGGCGTTCTTC. Amino acids: CASSPPAQRGAFF. The variable domain in full, completed from reference TRBV28 and TRBJ2-1, reads DVKVTQSSRYLVKRTGEKVFLECVQDMDHENMFWYRQDPGLGLRLIYFSYDVKMKEKGDIPEGYSVSREKKERFSLILESASTNQTSMYLCASSPPAQRGAFFGPGTRLTVL.

This CDR3 is CASSIKAGSNQPQHF. The CDR3, as DNA: TGTGCCAGTAGTATTAAAGCCGGTAGCAATCAGCCCCAGCATTTT. This chain joins TRBV19 and TRBJ1-5, with D hard to call. The V gene lost 3 bases and the J gene lost 0 bases, with 9 bases spanning the gap. CDR3 length: 15 amino acids. Germline CDR1 and CDR2: LNHDA and SQIVND (reference sequence).

Details on this clone: Other DNA sequences in the sample encode the same CDR3. This chain links TRBV6-6 with TRBJ1-5, with TRBD1 identical over 8 bases. Trimming cost V 4 bases and J 6 bases; bases outside gene matches: 5. Per the germline V gene, CDR1 is MNHNY and CDR2 is SVGAGI (reference sequence). The CDR3 loop spans 14 amino acids. In nucleotides, the CDR3 is TGTGCCAGCAGTTTGACAGGGGCTGGTCAGCCCCAGCATTTT. Its translation: CASSLTGAGQPQHF.

This clone has a single count. The chain combines TRBV5-6 with TRBJ1-6; the D is unclear. The CDR3 runs 14 residues. Per germline, CDR1 SGHDT and CDR2 YYEEEE. V dropped 7 bases and J dropped 11 bases, with 19 bases sitting between them. The chain's CDR3 is CASGSWARRTPLHF. Here the CDR3 DNA reads TGTGCCAGCGGAAGTTGGGCCAGGCGAACACCCCTCCACTTT.

The V call is TRBV6-4, the J call TRBJ1-6; D perhaps matches TRBD1 (5 bases). Germline-derived CDR1 and CDR2 are MRHNA and SNTAGT. The CDR3 has 15 amino acids. The V and J ends lost 3 bases and 7 bases respectively, with 13 bases between them. CDR3 in amino acids: CASSEAPGANSPLHF. The CDR3 bases are TGTGCCAGCAGTGAAGCCCCCGGGGCCAATTCACCCCTCCACTTT.

CDR3 bases: TGTGCCTTTGGACAGGGGGACAATCAGCCCCAGCATTTT. Protein sequence: CAFGQGDNQPQHF. This chain links TRBV30 with TRBJ1-5; 10 bases align to TRBD1. V shed 7 bases, J shed 3 bases, and the junction held 3 bases outside the gene matches. The CDR3 extends over 13 amino acids. Germline values: CDR1 GTSNPN, CDR2 SVGIG (reference sequence).

A remark on this clone: Other nucleotide sequences from this sample produce the same CDR3. The chain is built from TRBV30 and TRBJ2-5, with a possible D match to TRBD1 (5 bases). Trimming took off 4 bases at V and 5 bases at J, with 8 bases between the two ends. The CDR3 spans 11 residues. Germline CDR1 GTSNPN, CDR2 SVGIG (reference sequence). CDR3 loop: CAWTGRETQYF. The CDR3 bases are TGTGCCTGGACAGGGCGGGAGACCCAGTACTTC. The variable domain in full, completed from reference TRBV30 and TRBJ2-5, reads SQTIHQWPATLVQPVGSPLSLECTVEGTSNPNLYWYRQAAGRGLQLLFYSVGIGQISSEVPQNLSASRPQDRQFILSSKKLLLSDSGFYLCAWTGRETQYFGPGTRLLVL.

The CDR3 spells CASGWSNQPQHF. CDR3 DNA sequence: TGTGCCAGCGGGTGGAGCAATCAGCCCCAGCATTTT. This chain joins TRBV27 and TRBJ1-5; D uncertain. Germline CDR1 MNHEY, CDR2 SMNVEV (reference sequence). V was cut by 8 bases and J by 1 base, with 6 bases left in between. The CDR3 runs to 12 residues.

In its sample, this clone was seen many times. Within the sample, other DNA sequences also encode this same CDR3. The chain employs TRBV2 and TRBJ2-3, with TRBD2 matching over 11 bases. V gave up 8 bases and J gave up 2 bases; unmatched junction bases: 3. The CDR3 sequence is 14 residues long. Germline CDR1 reads SNHLY; CDR2 reads FYNNEI. In nucleotides, the CDR3 is TGTGCCAGCGCACTAGCGGGGGTCACAGATACGCAGTATTTT. It is translated as CASALAGVTDTQYF.

This clone appeared a few times. The gene calls are TRBV21-1 and TRBJ2-7. TRBV21-1 is an annotated pseudogene. This CDR3 region has 11 residues. For the CDR3, the DNA is TGTGCCAGCAACAAAAAAGGCCCTGAAGACTTC. Its protein product is CASNKKGPEDF.

This chain joins TRBV27 and TRBJ2-5; no firm D call. CDR3 length: 17 amino acids. Germline V lookup: CDR1 MNHEY, CDR2 SMNVEV (reference sequence). V dropped 0 bases and J dropped 2 bases, with 16 bases sitting between them. This CDR3 is CASSLSSFGSAQETQYF. CDR3 DNA: TGTGCCAGCAGTTTATCCAGTTTTGGCTCGGCTCAAGAGACCCAGTACTTC.

The V gene is TRBV10-3, the J gene TRBJ2-3; 11 bases fit TRBD1. The CDR3 contains 15 residues. After removal of 4 bases from V and 4 bases from J, the junction contained 4 bases not matched to a gene. Germline assignment: CDR1 ENHRY and CDR2 SYGVKD. In DNA, the CDR3 is TGTGCCATCAGTGGGGGACAGGGGGTATCAGATACGCAGTATTTT. Translated, it gives CAISGGQGVSDTQYF.